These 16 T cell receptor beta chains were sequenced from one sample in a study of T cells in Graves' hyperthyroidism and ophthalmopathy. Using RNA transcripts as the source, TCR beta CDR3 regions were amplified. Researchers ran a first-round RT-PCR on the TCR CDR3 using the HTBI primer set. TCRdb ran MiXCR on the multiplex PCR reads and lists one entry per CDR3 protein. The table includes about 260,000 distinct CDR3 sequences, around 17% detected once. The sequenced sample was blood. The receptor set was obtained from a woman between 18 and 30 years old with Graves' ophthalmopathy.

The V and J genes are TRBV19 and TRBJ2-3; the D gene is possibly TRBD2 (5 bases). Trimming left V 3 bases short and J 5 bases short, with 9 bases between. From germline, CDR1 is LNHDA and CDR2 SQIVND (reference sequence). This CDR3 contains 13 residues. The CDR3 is CASSIREKDTQYF. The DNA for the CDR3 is TGTGCCAGTAGTATTAGGGAGAAAGATACGCAGTATTTT.

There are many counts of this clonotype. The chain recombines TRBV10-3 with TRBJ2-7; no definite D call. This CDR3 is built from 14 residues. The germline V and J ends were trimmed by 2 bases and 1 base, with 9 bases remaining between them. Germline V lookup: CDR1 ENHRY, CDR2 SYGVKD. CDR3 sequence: CAISEEIVSYEQYF. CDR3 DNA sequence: TGTGCCATCAGTGAGGAAATCGTGTCCTACGAGCAGTACTTC.

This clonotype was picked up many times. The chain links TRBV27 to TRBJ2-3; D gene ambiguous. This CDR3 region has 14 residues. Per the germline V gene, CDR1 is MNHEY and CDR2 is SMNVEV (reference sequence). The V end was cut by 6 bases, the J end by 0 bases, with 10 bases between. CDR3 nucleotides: TGTGCCAGCAGCCACTATTCTAGCACAGATACGCAGTATTTT. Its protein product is CASSHYSSTDTQYF.

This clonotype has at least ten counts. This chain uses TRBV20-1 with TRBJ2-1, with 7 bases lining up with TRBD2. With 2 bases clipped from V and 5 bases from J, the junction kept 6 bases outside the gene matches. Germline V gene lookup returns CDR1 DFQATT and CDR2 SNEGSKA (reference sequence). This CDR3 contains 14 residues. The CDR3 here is CSARLPGGDNEQFF. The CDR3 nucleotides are TGCAGTGCTAGACTACCGGGAGGAGACAATGAGCAGTTCTTC.

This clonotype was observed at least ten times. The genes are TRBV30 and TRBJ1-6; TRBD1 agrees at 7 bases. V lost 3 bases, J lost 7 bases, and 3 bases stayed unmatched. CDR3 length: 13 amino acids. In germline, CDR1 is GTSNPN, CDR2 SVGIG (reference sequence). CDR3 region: CAWRSGQNSPLHF. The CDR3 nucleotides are TGTGCCTGGAGGTCGGGACAGAATTCACCCCTCCACTTT. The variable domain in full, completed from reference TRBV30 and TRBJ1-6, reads SQTIHQWPATLVQPVGSPLSLECTVEGTSNPNLYWYRQAAGRGLQLLFYSVGIGQISSEVPQNLSASRPQDRQFILSSKKLLLSDSGFYLCAWRSGQNSPLHFGNGTRLTVT.

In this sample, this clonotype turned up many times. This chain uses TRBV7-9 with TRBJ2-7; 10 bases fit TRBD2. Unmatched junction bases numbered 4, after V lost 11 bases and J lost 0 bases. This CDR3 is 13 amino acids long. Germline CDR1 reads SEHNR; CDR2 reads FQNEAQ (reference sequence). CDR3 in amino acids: CALQRGGSYEQYF. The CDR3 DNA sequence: TGTGCCCTTCAGCGGGGGGGCTCCTACGAGCAGTACTTC.

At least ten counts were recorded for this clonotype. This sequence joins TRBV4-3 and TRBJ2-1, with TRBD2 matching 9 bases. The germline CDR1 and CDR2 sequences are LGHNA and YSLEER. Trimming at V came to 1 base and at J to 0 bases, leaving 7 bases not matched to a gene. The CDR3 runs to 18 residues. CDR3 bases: TGCGCCAGCAGCCAAGTGGCGCTAGCGGGAAACTCCTACAATGAGCAGTTCTTC. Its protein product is CASSQVALAGNSYNEQFF.

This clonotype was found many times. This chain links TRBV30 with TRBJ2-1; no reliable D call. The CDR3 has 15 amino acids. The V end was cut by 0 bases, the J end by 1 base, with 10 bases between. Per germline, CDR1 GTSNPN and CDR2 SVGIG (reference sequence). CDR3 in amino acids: CAWSVVGLSYNEQFF. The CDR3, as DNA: TGTGCCTGGAGTGTTGTGGGCCTGTCCTACAATGAGCAGTTCTTC.

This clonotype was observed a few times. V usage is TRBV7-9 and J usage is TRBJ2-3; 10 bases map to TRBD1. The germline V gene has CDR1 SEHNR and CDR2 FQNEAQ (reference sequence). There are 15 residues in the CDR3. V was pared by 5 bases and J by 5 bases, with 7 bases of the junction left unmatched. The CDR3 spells CASSVGTGDVDTQYF. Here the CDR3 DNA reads TGTGCCAGCAGCGTTGGGACAGGGGATGTAGATACGCAGTATTTT.

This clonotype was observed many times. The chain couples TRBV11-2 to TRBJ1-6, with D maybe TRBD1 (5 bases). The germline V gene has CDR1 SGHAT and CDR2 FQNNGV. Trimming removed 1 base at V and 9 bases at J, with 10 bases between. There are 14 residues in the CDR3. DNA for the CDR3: TGTGCCAGCAGCTTAGCAGGGCTGGTTTCACCCCTCCACTTT. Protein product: CASSLAGLVSPLHF.

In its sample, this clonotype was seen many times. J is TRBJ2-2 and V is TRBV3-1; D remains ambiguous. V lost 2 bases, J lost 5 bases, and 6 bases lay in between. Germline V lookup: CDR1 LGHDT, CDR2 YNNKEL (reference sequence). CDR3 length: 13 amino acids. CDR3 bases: TGTGCCAGCAGCCAATACAGTACCGGGGAGCTGTTTTTT. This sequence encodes CASSQYSTGELFF. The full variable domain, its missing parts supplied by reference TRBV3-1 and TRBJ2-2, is DTAVSQTPKYLVTQMGNDKSIKCEQNLGHDTMYWYKQDSKKFLKIMFSYNNKELIINETVPNRFSPKSPDKAHLNLHINSLELGDSAVYFCASSQYSTGELFFGEGSRLTVL.

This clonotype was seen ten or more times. The CDR3, as DNA: TGTGCCAGCAGCCCCCGCTGGGGACAGGGCACTTACGAGCAGTACTTC. Translating it yields CASSPRWGQGTYEQYF. The chain joins TRBV7-9 to TRBJ2-7, with 9 positions matching TRBD1. The V gene end was trimmed by 5 bases and the J gene end by 4 bases; junction bases not matched to a gene: 12. CDR3 length: 16 residues. Germline V gene data show CDR1 as SEHNR and CDR2 as FQNEAQ (reference sequence). The entire variable domain, with the rest obtained from reference TRBV7-9 and TRBJ2-7, is as follows: DTGVSQNPRHKITKRGQNVTFRCDPISEHNRLYWYRQTLGQGPEFLTYFQNEAQLEKSRLLSDRFSAERPKGSFSTLEIQRTEQGDSAMYLCASSPRWGQGTYEQYFGPGTRLTVT.

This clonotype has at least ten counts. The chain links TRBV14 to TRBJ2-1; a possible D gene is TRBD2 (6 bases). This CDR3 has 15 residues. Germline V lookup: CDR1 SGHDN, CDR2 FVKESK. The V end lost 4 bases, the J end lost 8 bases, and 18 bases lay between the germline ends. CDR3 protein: CASSPPAGPLDEQFF. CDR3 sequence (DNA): TGTGCCAGCAGCCCACCGGCGGGACCCCTCGATGAGCAGTTCTTC.

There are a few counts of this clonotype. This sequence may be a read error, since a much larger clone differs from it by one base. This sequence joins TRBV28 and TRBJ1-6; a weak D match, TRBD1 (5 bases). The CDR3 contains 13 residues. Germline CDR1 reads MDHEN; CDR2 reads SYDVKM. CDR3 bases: TGTGCCAGCAGTATTACAGGCAATTCACCCCTCCGCTTT. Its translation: CASSITGNSPLRF. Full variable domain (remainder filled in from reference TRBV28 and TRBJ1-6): DVKVTQSSRYLVKRTGEKVFLECVQDMDHENMFWYRQDPGLGLRLIYFSYDVKMKEKGDIPEGYSVSREKKERFSLILESASTNQTSMYLCASSITGNSPLRFGNGTRLTVT.

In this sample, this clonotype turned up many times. The CDR3 DNA follows: TGTGCCAGCAGCCAAGATCGCGGGGTCGGCTACGAGCAGTACTTC. Protein: CASSQDRGVGYEQYF. The chain carries TRBV14 and TRBJ2-7; D is possibly TRBD2 (6 bases). Trimming pared 0 bases from V and 3 bases from J, leaving 12 bases between. The CDR3 runs 15 residues. CDR1 SGHDN and CDR2 FVKESK come from the germline V gene.

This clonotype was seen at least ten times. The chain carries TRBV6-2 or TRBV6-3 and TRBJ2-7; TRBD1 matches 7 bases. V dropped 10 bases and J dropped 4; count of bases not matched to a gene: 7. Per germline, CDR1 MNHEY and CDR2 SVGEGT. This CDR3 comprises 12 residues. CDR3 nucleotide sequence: TGTGCCACTTGCGACAGGGCTTACGAGCAGTACTTC. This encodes CATCDRAYEQYF.